This T cell receptor (beta chain) was sequenced in a study of shared clonotypes between healthy human individuals. It was across several immunoSEQ plates that each subset's genomic DNA was evenly split. Clones were sequenced by immunoSEQ multiplex PCR, and TCRdb holds only the in-frame ones, with some missing. The sample shows approximately 2.5 million clones, 90% to 95% of them seen only once. Concerning this clone itself: No antigen is known for it.

Overall study results and limits: Researchers found naive subsets generally carried larger estimated richness than memory subsets.

Looked up from germline, CDR1 is MNHEY and CDR2 is SMNVEV (reference sequence). V shed 5 bases and J shed 7 bases, with 12 bases lying between them. This CDR3 comprises 14 residues. Sequencing used naive CD4+ T cells sorted from blood. Subset denoted: CD45RA+ positively selected. The receptor's source is a man younger than 35 in good health. The V and J genes are TRBV27 and TRBJ1-6; tentative D call: TRBD1 (6 bases). CDR3 sequence: CASSPDSNNSPLHF. The CDR3 DNA reads TGTGCCAGCAGTCCGGACAGTAACAATTCACCCCTCCACTTT.